This TCR beta chain is drawn from a study of blood T cell repertoires in COVID-19. Study as a whole: Whether acute or convalescent, the COVID-19 samples came from the United States, Italy and Spain.

The CDR3 is 14 amino acids. Germline V gene data show CDR1 as LGHDT and CDR2 as YNNKEL (reference sequence). V shed 4 bases and J shed 1 base, with 11 bases lying between them. Original processing notes: Amplified reference gene primers provided the basis for estimating nucleated cell counts. Sequencing was performed with immunoSEQ multiplex PCR; in TCRdb, only in-frame clones are kept and a portion is missing. For V, J and clone size, that table is used; D and trimming come from the DNA. Of around 67,000 clones detected, approximately 82% appear once; the ten largest clones hold more than 15%. This receptor was taken from an elderly man with active COVID-19. Source material: peripheral blood. The V and J genes are TRBV3-1 (or the pseudogene TRBV3-2) and TRBJ2-7; D is undetermined. CDR3 coding DNA: TGTGCCAGCAGCCCCACTATGTCTTCCTACGAGCAGTACTTC. Its translation is CASSPTMSSYEQYF.